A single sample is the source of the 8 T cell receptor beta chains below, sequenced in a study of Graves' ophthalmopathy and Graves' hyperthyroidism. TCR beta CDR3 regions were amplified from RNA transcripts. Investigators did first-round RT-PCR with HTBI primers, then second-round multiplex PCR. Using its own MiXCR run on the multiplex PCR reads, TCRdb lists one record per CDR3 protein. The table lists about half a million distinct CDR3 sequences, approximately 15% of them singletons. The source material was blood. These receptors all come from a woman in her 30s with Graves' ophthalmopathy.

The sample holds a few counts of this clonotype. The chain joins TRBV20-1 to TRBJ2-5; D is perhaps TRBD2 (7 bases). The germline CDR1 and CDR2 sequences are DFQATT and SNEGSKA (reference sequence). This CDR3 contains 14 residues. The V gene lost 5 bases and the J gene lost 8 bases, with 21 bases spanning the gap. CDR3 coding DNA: TGCAGTGCTCTCTCGGGGGGCCCGGTAGGAACCCAGTACTTC. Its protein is CSALSGGPVGTQYF.

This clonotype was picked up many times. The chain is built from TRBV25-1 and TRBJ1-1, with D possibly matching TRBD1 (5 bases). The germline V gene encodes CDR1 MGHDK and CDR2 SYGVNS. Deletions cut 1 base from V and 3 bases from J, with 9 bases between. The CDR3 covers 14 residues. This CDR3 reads CASSEFWGDTEAFF. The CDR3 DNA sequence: TGTGCCAGCAGTGAATTCTGGGGGGACACTGAAGCTTTCTTT.

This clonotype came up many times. The chain's CDR3 is CATSLLRGAYEQYF. CDR3 nucleotides: TGTGCCACCAGCCTCTTGCGGGGGGCCTACGAGCAGTACTTC. The J gene is TRBJ2-7, the V gene TRBV15; 8 bases match TRBD2. Per germline, CDR1 LNHNV and CDR2 YYDKDF (reference sequence). The CDR3 runs to 14 residues. V lost 5 bases to trimming and J lost 2 bases; unmatched junction nucleotides: 5.

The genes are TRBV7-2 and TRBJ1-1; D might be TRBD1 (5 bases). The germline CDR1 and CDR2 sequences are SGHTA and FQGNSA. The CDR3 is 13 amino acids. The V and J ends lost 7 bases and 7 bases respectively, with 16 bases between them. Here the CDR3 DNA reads TGTGCCAGCAAAAGTCGGGGTACAGGTGAAGCTTTCTTT. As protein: CASKSRGTGEAFF. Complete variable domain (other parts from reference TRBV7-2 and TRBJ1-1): GAGVSQSPSNKVTEKGKDVELRCDPISGHTALYWYRQSLGQGLEFLIYFQGNSAPDKSGLPSDRFSAERTGGSVSTLTIQRTQQEDSAVYLCASKSRGTGEAFFGQGTRLTVV.

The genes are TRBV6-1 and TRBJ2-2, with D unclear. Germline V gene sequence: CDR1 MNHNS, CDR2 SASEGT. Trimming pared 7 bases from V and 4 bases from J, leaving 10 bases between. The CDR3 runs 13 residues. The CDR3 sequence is CASTRPSTGELFF. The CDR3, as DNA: TGTGCCAGCACACGGCCTAGCACCGGGGAGCTGTTTTTT.

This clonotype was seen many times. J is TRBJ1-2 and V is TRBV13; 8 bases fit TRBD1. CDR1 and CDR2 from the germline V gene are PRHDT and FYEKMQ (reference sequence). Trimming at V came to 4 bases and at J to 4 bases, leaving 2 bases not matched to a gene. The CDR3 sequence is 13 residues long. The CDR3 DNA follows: TGTGCCAGCAGCTGGACAGGGCGCTATGGCTACACCTTC. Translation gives CASSWTGRYGYTF.

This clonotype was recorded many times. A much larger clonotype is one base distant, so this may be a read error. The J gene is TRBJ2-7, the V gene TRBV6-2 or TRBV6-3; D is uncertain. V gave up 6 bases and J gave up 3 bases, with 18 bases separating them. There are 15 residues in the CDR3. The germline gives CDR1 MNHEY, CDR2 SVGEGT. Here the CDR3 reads CASSITRSSHYEQYF. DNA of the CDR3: TGTGCCAGCAGCATCACCAGGTCCAGTCACTACGAGCAGTACTTC.

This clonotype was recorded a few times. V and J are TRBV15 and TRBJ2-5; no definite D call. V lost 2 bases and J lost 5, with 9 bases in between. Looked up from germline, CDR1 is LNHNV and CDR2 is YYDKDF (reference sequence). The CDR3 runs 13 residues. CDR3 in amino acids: CATSRTKGETQYF. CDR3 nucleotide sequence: TGTGCCACCAGCAGAACTAAAGGGGAGACCCAGTACTTC.